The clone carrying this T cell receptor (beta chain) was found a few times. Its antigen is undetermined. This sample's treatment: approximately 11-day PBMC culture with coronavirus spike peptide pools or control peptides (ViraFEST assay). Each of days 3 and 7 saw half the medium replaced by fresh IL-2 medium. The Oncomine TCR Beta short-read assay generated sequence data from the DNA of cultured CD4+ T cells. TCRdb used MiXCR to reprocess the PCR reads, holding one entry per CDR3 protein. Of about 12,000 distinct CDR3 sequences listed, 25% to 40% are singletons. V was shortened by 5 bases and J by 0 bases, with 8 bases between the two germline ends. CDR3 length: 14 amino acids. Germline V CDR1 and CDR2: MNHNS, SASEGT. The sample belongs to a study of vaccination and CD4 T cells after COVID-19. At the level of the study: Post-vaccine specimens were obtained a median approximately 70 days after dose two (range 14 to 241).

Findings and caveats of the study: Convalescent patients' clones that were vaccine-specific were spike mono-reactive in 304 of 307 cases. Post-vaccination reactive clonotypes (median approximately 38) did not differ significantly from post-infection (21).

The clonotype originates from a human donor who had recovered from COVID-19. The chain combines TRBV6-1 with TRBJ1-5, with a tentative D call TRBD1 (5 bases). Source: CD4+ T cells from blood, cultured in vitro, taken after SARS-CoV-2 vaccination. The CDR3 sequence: CASSRTFSNQPQHF. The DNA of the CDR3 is TGTGCCAGCAGTCGGACATTTAGCAATCAGCCCCAGCATTTT.